What follows are 26 T cell receptor beta chains derived from one specimen sequenced in a study of blood T cell repertoires in COVID-19. Using immunoSEQ multiplex PCR, the repertoire was profiled, and TCRdb retains in-frame clones only, with some absent. The profile shows a few hundred thousand clones, 85% to 90% of them singletons. Sequencing was performed on PBMCs or T cells enriched from blood (not recorded which). The origin of the receptors is a woman aged 25 to 39 who had recovered from COVID-19.

The chain carries TRBV28 and TRBJ2-7; tentatively, D is TRBD2 (5 bases). The CDR3 totals 15 residues. With 6 bases removed from V and 6 bases from J, the gap between germline ends came to 21 bases. CDR1 is MDHEN and CDR2 is SYDVKM in the germline V gene. CDR3: CASRSPGRVPIEQYF. CDR3 sequence (DNA): TGTGCCAGCAGATCCCCGGGAAGGGTTCCCATCGAGCAGTACTTC.

The CDR3 DNA sequence: TGTGCCAGCAGCCCCGGACTAGCGGGCGGAGAGACCCAGTACTTC. As protein: CASSPGLAGGETQYF. This chain joins TRBV4-2 and TRBJ2-5; 11 bases fit TRBD2. CDR1 is LGHNA, CDR2 YNFKEQ, per germline. V lost 4 bases, J lost 4 bases, and 5 bases stayed unmatched. This CDR3 contains 15 residues.

This chain's CDR3 is CASSINPSVMNTEAFF. The CDR3 nucleotides read TGTGCCAGTAGTATCAACCCCTCGGTTATGAACACTGAAGCTTTCTTT. This chain uses TRBV19 with TRBJ1-1, with no clear D. The ends were cut back, 3 bases at V and 0 bases at J, with 14 bases in the middle. The length of the CDR3 is 16 residues. In germline, CDR1 is LNHDA, CDR2 SQIVND (reference sequence).

V and J are TRBV4-2 and TRBJ2-7, with TRBD2 as a possible D gene (6 bases). Deletions cut 5 bases from V and 6 bases from J, with 20 bases between. The CDR3 runs to 15 residues. Per the germline V gene, CDR1 is LGHNA and CDR2 is YNFKEQ. The CDR3 spells CASSKPGLPLIEQYF. CDR3 nucleotide sequence: TGTGCCAGCAGCAAACCGGGACTTCCCCTCATCGAGCAGTACTTC.

The chain combines TRBV5-1 with TRBJ2-1; the match to TRBD2 covers 9 bases. The CDR3 has 14 amino acids. The germline V gene encodes CDR1 SGHRS and CDR2 YFSETQ. V lost 5 bases to trimming and J lost 5 bases; unmatched junction nucleotides: 5. CDR3 in DNA: TGCGCCAGCAGTAGACTAGCGGTAAACAATGAGCAGTTCTTC. This codes for CASSRLAVNNEQFF.

The V call is TRBV12-5, the J call TRBJ1-1, with D unclear. Germline V CDR1 and CDR2: LGHNT, FRNRAP. The CDR3 is 14 amino acids. Trimming removed 9 bases from V and 1 base from J, with 15 bases in between. In DNA form, the CDR3 reads TGTGCTAGAATCCGAGGGAGGAGGAACACTGAAGCTTTCTTT. Protein: CARIRGRRNTEAFF.

The chain joins TRBV3-1 (or the pseudogene TRBV3-2) to TRBJ2-3; D might be TRBD1 (5 bases). V lost 0 bases, J lost 2 bases, and 15 bases lay in between. Germline loops: CDR1 LGHDT, CDR2 YNNKEL (reference sequence). This CDR3 spans 17 amino acids. The CDR3 bases are TGTGCCAGCAGCCAAGATATAAGTGACAGAAACACAGATACGCAGTATTTT. Its protein product is CASSQDISDRNTDTQYF.

This chain connects TRBV28 to TRBJ1-4; D remains ambiguous. V lost 1 base, J lost 4 bases, and 19 bases lay in between. The CDR3 totals 18 residues. CDR1 is MDHEN, CDR2 SYDVKM, per germline. CDR3 loop: CASSLSWLTLAGNEKLFF. The CDR3 coding sequence is TGTGCCAGCAGTTTATCGTGGTTAACGCTGGCGGGTAATGAAAAACTGTTTTTT. Together with reference TRBV28 and TRBJ1-4, the CDR3 gives the full variable domain: DVKVTQSSRYLVKRTGEKVFLECVQDMDHENMFWYRQDPGLGLRLIYFSYDVKMKEKGDIPEGYSVSREKKERFSLILESASTNQTSMYLCASSLSWLTLAGNEKLFFGSGTQLSVL.

The rearrangement links TRBV3-1 (or the pseudogene TRBV3-2) to TRBJ2-4; the match to TRBD1 covers 10 bases. The CDR3 is made up of 15 amino acids. Unmatched junction bases numbered 5, after V lost 4 bases and J lost 5 bases. In germline, CDR1 is LGHDT, CDR2 YNNKEL (reference sequence). The CDR3 coding sequence is TGTGCCAGCAGCCGTACCGGGACAGGGGAAAACATTCAGTACTTC. It yields the protein CASSRTGTGENIQYF.

The CDR3: CATSSDSSGNTIYF. CDR3 sequence (DNA): TGTGCCACCAGCAGCGACAGTTCGGGAAACACCATATATTTT. The genes are TRBV15 and TRBJ1-3; weak D call: TRBD1 (5 bases). V lost 3 bases, J lost 4 bases, and 10 bases lay in between. The CDR3 runs to 14 residues. Germline assignment: CDR1 LNHNV and CDR2 YYDKDF (reference sequence).

The chain has TRBV2 and TRBJ2-3, with 13 bases that match TRBD2. J was trimmed by 5 bases and V by 7 bases; bases with no gene match: 6. CDR1 is SNHLY, CDR2 FYNNEI, per germline. This CDR3 is 15 amino acids long. The CDR3 reads CASTVLAGGQDTQYF. Written as DNA, the CDR3 is TGTGCCAGCACCGTACTAGCGGGAGGGCAAGATACGCAGTATTTT.

This clone occurred a few times. This sample includes further DNA sequences coding for the same CDR3. The rearrangement links TRBV28 to TRBJ2-3; D is perhaps TRBD2 (6 bases). The CDR3 totals 15 residues. Germline loops: CDR1 MDHEN, CDR2 SYDVKM. Between the trimmed V and J ends, which lost 5 bases and 1 base, there was a span of 13 bases. The CDR3 loop is CASSNRDSGTDTQYF. CDR3 nucleotide sequence: TGTGCCAGCAGTAACCGGGACTCCGGCACAGATACGCAGTATTTT.

V and J are TRBV28 and TRBJ1-2, with 7 bases fitting TRBD1. Looked up from germline, CDR1 is MDHEN and CDR2 is SYDVKM. This CDR3 is built from 14 residues. After removal of 3 bases from V and 3 bases from J, the junction contained 4 bases not matched to a gene. The CDR3 region has the DNA TGTGCCAGCAGTTTGGGAGGACAGGACTATGGCTACACCTTC. Translation gives CASSLGGQDYGYTF.

Comments on this clone: Other DNA sequences of this sample code for an identical CDR3. The chain recombines TRBV7-3 with TRBJ1-1; 9 nucleotides align to TRBD1. V lost 5 bases, J lost 1 base, and 2 bases stayed unmatched. Germline CDR1 SGHTA, CDR2 FQGTGA. CDR3 size: 14 residues. CDR3 amino acids: CASSPGQGNTEAFF. The CDR3 DNA is TGTGCCAGCAGCCCGGGACAGGGGAACACTGAAGCTTTCTTT. Full variable domain (remainder filled in from reference TRBV7-3 and TRBJ1-1): GAGVSQTPSNKVTEKGKYVELRCDPISGHTALYWYRQSLGQGPEFLIYFQGTGAADDSGLPNDRFFAVRPEGSVSTLKIQRTERGDSAVYLCASSPGQGNTEAFFGQGTRLTVV.

This sequence joins TRBV5-4 and TRBJ2-3, with 7 bases aligning to TRBD1. The germline V gene encodes CDR1 SGHNT and CDR2 YYREEE (reference sequence). The CDR3 consists of 15 residues. The V gene end was trimmed by 4 bases and the J gene end by 0 bases; junction bases not matched to a gene: 5. The CDR3 spells CASSTDRASTDTQYF. CDR3 nucleotides: TGTGCCAGCAGCACTGACAGGGCTAGCACAGATACGCAGTATTTT.

The V and J genes are TRBV2 and TRBJ2-5; 14 nucleotides align to TRBD2. V trimming: 6 bases; J trimming: 4 bases; junction bases outside the gene matches: 4. Germline CDR1 SNHLY, CDR2 FYNNEI. CDR3 length equals 15 residues. CDR3 residues: CASRGLAGEGETQYF. CDR3 bases: TGTGCCAGCAGGGGACTAGCGGGAGAAGGAGAGACCCAGTACTTC.

This CDR3 is CASSPPGYTGELFF. CDR3 DNA: TGTGCCAGCAGTCCTCCAGGGTACACCGGGGAGCTGTTTTTT. The genes are TRBV6-5 and TRBJ2-2, with D perhaps matching TRBD1 (5 bases). Germline assignment: CDR1 MNHEY and CDR2 SVGAGI. The CDR3 is made up of 14 amino acids. The ends were cut back, 5 bases at V and 3 bases at J, with 10 bases in the middle.

V gene TRBV24-1 combines with J gene TRBJ2-1, with 11 bases fitting TRBD2. The J segment lost 5 bases and the V segment lost 5 bases, leaving 1 base of the junction unmatched. The germline CDR1 and CDR2 sequences are KGHDR and SFDVKD. The CDR3 totals 14 residues. CDR3 in DNA: TGTGCCACCAGTGCTAGCGGGAGGCACAATGAGCAGTTCTTC. This translates into CATSASGRHNEQFF.

The rearrangement uses TRBV29-1 and TRBJ1-2; D might be TRBD1 (6 bases). From germline, CDR1 is SQVTM and CDR2 ANQGSEA. V was shortened by 6 bases and J by 2 bases, with 16 bases between the two germline ends. The CDR3 runs to 14 residues. Here the CDR3 reads CSVATGTPNYGYTF. In DNA form, the CDR3 reads TGCAGCGTCGCAACCGGGACACCGAACTATGGCTACACCTTC.

The rearrangement uses TRBV7-3 and TRBJ2-1; D is perhaps TRBD1 (6 bases). Germline loops: CDR1 SGHTA, CDR2 FQGTGA. This CDR3 is built from 15 residues. V was clipped by 4 bases and J by 0 bases, with 10 bases between them. The CDR3 sequence: CASSSGTPSYNEQFF. The DNA of the CDR3 is TGTGCCAGCAGCTCCGGGACACCCTCCTACAATGAGCAGTTCTTC.

The V and J genes are TRBV5-1 and TRBJ2-1; 10 positions match TRBD2. With 3 bases clipped from V and 6 bases from J, the junction kept 12 bases outside the gene matches. The CDR3 consists of 17 residues. The germline CDR1 and CDR2 sequences are SGHRS and YFSETQ. CDR3 bases: TGCGCCAGCAGCTCTCCTAGCGGGGGAGGGGTGAGCAATGAGCAGTTCTTC. Its translation: CASSSPSGGGVSNEQFF.

The rearrangement uses TRBV9 and TRBJ1-6; D is unclear. The CDR3 covers 14 residues. The V end was cut by 2 bases, the J end by 5 bases, with 8 bases between. Germline assignment: CDR1 SGDLS and CDR2 YYNGEE. This CDR3 is CASSVALNNSPLHF. CDR3 nucleotide sequence: TGTGCCAGCAGCGTCGCACTAAATAATTCACCCCTCCACTTT.

The V gene is TRBV27, the J gene TRBJ2-7; 12 bases match TRBD2. CDR3 length: 17 amino acids. Germline V lookup: CDR1 MNHEY, CDR2 SMNVEV (reference sequence). V shed 4 bases, J shed 3 bases, and the junction held 10 bases outside the gene matches. CDR3 sequence: CASSSRTSGERSYEQYF. As DNA, the CDR3 is TGTGCCAGCAGTTCTAGGACTAGCGGGGAGCGGAGCTACGAGCAGTACTTC.

The rearrangement uses TRBV27 and TRBJ1-4; TRBD1 matches 10 bases. Trimming cost V 10 bases and J 6 bases; bases outside gene matches: 5. Germline loops: CDR1 MNHEY, CDR2 SMNVEV (reference sequence). The CDR3 is 13 residues long. CDR3 nucleotides: TGTGCCATCCCGGGACAGGGGTATGAAAAACTGTTTTTT. This codes for CAIPGQGYEKLFF.

The rearrangement uses TRBV6-6 and TRBJ1-5; possibly TRBD1 for D (5 bases). CDR1 is MNHNY and CDR2 is SVGAGI in the germline V gene (reference sequence). V was cut by 0 bases and J by 2 bases, with 11 bases left in between. CDR3 length: 16 residues. The CDR3 region has the DNA TGTGCCAGCAGTTACTCGAGTTGGGGGGGCAATCAGCCCCAGCATTTT. Translation: CASSYSSWGGNQPQHF.

This clone was observed a few times. This chain links TRBV29-1 with TRBJ2-5; D not resolved. CDR1 is SQVTM and CDR2 is ANQGSEA in the germline V gene. The CDR3 sequence is 11 residues long. V was pared by 5 bases and J by 2 bases, with 6 bases between. As DNA, the CDR3 is TGCAGCGTTAACAGACAAGAGACCCAGTACTTC. Translating gives CSVNRQETQYF. Together with reference TRBV29-1 and TRBJ2-5, the CDR3 gives the full variable domain: SAVISQKPSRDICQRGTSLTIQCQVDSQVTMMFWYRQQPGQSLTLIATANQGSEATYESGFVIDKFPISRPNLTFSTLTVSNMSPEDSSIYLCSVNRQETQYFGPGTRLLVL.